This passage covers 11 T cell receptor beta chains from one sample sequenced in a study of blood T cell repertoires in COVID-19. Only in-frame clones appear in the TCRdb table, and some are missing; sequencing was by immunoSEQ multiplex PCR. The sample has 150,000 to 200,000 clones; roughly three quarters are singletons. The sample taken for sequencing was peripheral blood. The source is a woman aged 40 to 49 with COVID-19, enrolled during active disease.

V usage is TRBV7-9 and J usage is TRBJ2-1; TRBD2 aligns across 14 bases. Germline V gene lookup returns CDR1 SEHNR and CDR2 FQNEAQ (reference sequence). The CDR3 runs to 17 residues. Germline trimming cut 5 bases from V and 9 bases from J; bases unmatched to any gene: 12. CDR3 residues: CASSAATSGRAGGEQFF. In DNA, the CDR3 is TGTGCCAGCAGCGCCGCGACTAGCGGGAGGGCCGGGGGTGAGCAGTTCTTC. Variable domain in full (rest from reference TRBV7-9 and TRBJ2-1): DTGVSQNPRHKITKRGQNVTFRCDPISEHNRLYWYRQTLGQGPEFLTYFQNEAQLEKSRLLSDRFSAERPKGSFSTLEIQRTEQGDSAMYLCASSAATSGRAGGEQFFGPGTRLTVL.

This rearrangement joins TRBV2 to TRBJ1-1; the D gene is possibly TRBD1 (5 bases). V lost 8 bases and J lost 5, with 15 bases in between. The germline gives CDR1 SNHLY, CDR2 FYNNEI. The CDR3 sequence is 13 residues long. CDR3 DNA sequence: TGTGCCAGCCTCCCAGGGTCTTTGACTGAAGCTTTCTTT. Its protein product is CASLPGSLTEAFF.

This clone was recorded once. The chain uses TRBV12-3 or TRBV12-4 and TRBJ2-5, with 10 bases that match TRBD1. J was trimmed by 4 bases and V by 7 bases; bases with no gene match: 3. The CDR3 is made up of 13 amino acids. CDR3 sequence: CASTRQGAETQYF. The CDR3, as DNA: TGTGCCAGCACCAGACAGGGGGCAGAGACCCAGTACTTC.

The chain employs TRBV6-1 and TRBJ1-1; 7 nucleotides match TRBD1. CDR3 length: 13 amino acids. Germline V lookup: CDR1 MNHNS, CDR2 SASEGT. V trimming: 1 base; J trimming: 8 bases; junction bases outside the gene matches: 4. The CDR3 loop is CASSEGKDREAFF. The CDR3 DNA reads as TGTGCCAGCAGTGAAGGTAAGGACAGGGAAGCTTTCTTT.

The chain combines TRBV27 with TRBJ2-1; 11 nucleotides line up with TRBD2. The V gene end was trimmed by 3 bases and the J gene end by 7 bases; junction bases not matched to a gene: 8. The CDR3 spans 16 residues. Germline V lookup: CDR1 MNHEY, CDR2 SMNVEV (reference sequence). The CDR3: CASSFEASGGPNEQFF. Here the CDR3 DNA reads TGTGCCAGCAGTTTTGAAGCTAGCGGGGGGCCTAATGAGCAGTTCTTC.

This clone was seen a handful of times. This chain connects TRBV6-1 to TRBJ2-7, with TRBD2 identical over 13 bases. The CDR3 has 16 residues. CDR1 and CDR2 from the germline V gene are MNHNS and SASEGT. Trimming took 4 bases from V and 2 from J; bases not matched to a gene: 5. The DNA of the CDR3 is TGTGCCAGCAGTGGACTAGCGGGGGGAGACCCCTACGAGCAGTACTTC. It codes for CASSGLAGGDPYEQYF.

The V gene is TRBV6-6, the J gene TRBJ2-6; 7 bases are shared with TRBD1. The CDR3 has 16 amino acids. Unmatched junction bases numbered 5, after V lost 6 bases and J lost 0 bases. From germline, CDR1 is MNHNY and CDR2 SVGAGI (reference sequence). The CDR3 loop is CASSPTGDSGANVLTF. CDR3 bases: TGTGCCAGCAGCCCAACAGGGGACTCTGGGGCCAACGTCCTGACTTTC.

The chain uses TRBV30 and TRBJ1-5, with no clear D. This CDR3 comprises 14 residues. CDR1 is GTSNPN, CDR2 SVGIG, per germline (reference sequence). V was trimmed by 4 bases and J by 0 bases, leaving 10 bases between them. CDR3 in amino acids: CAWNLENSNQPQHF. CDR3 coding DNA: TGTGCCTGGAACCTGGAGAATAGCAATCAGCCCCAGCATTTT.

The chain couples TRBV27 to TRBJ1-2; no reliable D call. This CDR3 is built from 13 residues. Trimming cost V 4 bases and J 5 bases, with 11 bases left between them. Per the germline V gene, CDR1 is MNHEY and CDR2 is SMNVEV (reference sequence). This chain's CDR3 is CASSSQPLYGYTF. Here the CDR3 DNA reads TGTGCCAGCAGTTCACAGCCCCTGTATGGCTACACCTTC.

The chain recombines TRBV2 with TRBJ1-6; 9 nucleotides match TRBD1. The germline V gene encodes CDR1 SNHLY and CDR2 FYNNEI. The CDR3 runs to 15 residues. With 11 bases clipped from V and 8 bases from J, the junction kept 13 bases outside the gene matches. This CDR3 reads CAAPGQGSLDSPLHF. The CDR3 DNA follows: TGTGCCGCCCCGGGACAGGGATCGCTTGATTCACCCCTCCACTTT.

The V and J genes are TRBV6-4 and TRBJ1-1; 7 nucleotides agree with TRBD1. In germline, CDR1 is MRHNA, CDR2 SNTAGT. Trimming took 6 bases from V and 3 from J; bases not matched to a gene: 4. The CDR3 is 13 amino acids. The CDR3 DNA reads as TGTGCCAGCAGAGGACAGGAGGACACTGAAGCTTTCTTT. Translation gives CASRGQEDTEAFF.